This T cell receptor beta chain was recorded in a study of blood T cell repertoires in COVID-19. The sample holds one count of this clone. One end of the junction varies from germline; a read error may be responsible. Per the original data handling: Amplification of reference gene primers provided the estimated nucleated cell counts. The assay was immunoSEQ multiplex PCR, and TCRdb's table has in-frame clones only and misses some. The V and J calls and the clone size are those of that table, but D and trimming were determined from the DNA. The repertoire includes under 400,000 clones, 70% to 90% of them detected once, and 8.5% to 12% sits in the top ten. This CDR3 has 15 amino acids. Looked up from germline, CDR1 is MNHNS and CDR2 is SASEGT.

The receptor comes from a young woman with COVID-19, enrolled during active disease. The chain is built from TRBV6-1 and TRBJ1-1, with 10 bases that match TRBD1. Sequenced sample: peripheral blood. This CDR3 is CASREETGGWTEAFF. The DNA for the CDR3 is TGTGCCAGCAGAGAAGAGACAGGGGGCTGGACTGAAGCTTTCTTT.